One and the same sample provided the 32 T cell receptor beta chains below, sequenced in a study of T cell clones after liver transplantation. Profiling relied on immunoSEQ multiplex PCR, and the TCRdb table lists in-frame clones only, not all of them. Here the sample spans fewer than 85,000 clones, around 80% being singletons. Sequences were derived from CD4+ T cells from blood, sampled 12 months after liver transplant. These receptors all come from a human patient who received a liver transplant. The graft donor may have given rise to some T cells.

V usage is TRBV9 and J usage is TRBJ1-1; 8 nucleotides align to TRBD1. This CDR3 comprises 14 residues. Looked up from germline, CDR1 is SGDLS and CDR2 is YYNGEE. V lost 4 bases to trimming and J lost 5 bases; unmatched junction nucleotides: 7. CDR3 nucleotides: TGTGCCAGCAGCTCCCAACAGGGGGAGACTGAAGCTTTCTTT. Its translation is CASSSQQGETEAFF.

CDR3 amino acids: CASSRGTSGVNEQFF. The CDR3 region has the DNA TGTGCCAGCAGTAGAGGGACTAGCGGGGTTAATGAGCAGTTCTTC. This chain joins TRBV6-5 and TRBJ2-1, with 13 nucleotides matching TRBD2. This CDR3 spans 15 amino acids. Germline V gene data show CDR1 as MNHEY and CDR2 as SVGAGI. V lost 5 bases to trimming and J lost 7 bases; unmatched junction nucleotides: 5.

The chain recombines TRBV15 with TRBJ2-3; 8 positions agree with TRBD2. Per germline, CDR1 LNHNV and CDR2 YYDKDF (reference sequence). Losses at the gene ends were 5 bases for V and 4 bases for J; bases not matched to a gene: 11. The CDR3 has 16 amino acids. CDR3 amino acids: CATSYWGREASDTQYF. CDR3 coding DNA: TGTGCCACCAGCTATTGGGGGCGGGAGGCTTCAGATACGCAGTATTTT.

V usage is TRBV11-2 and J usage is TRBJ2-7, with D possibly matching TRBD1 (6 bases). V was pared by 6 bases and J by 3 bases, with 12 bases between. CDR3 length equals 13 residues. In germline, CDR1 is SGHAT, CDR2 FQNNGV. CDR3 sequence (DNA): TGTGCCAGCAGTTCCCTGGACAGCTACGAGCAGTACTTC. As protein: CASSSLDSYEQYF. Complete variable domain (other parts from reference TRBV11-2 and TRBJ2-7): EAGVAQSPRYKIIEKRQSVAFWCNPISGHATLYWYQQILGQGPKLLIQFQNNGVVDDSQLPKDRFSAERLKGVDSTLKIQPAKLEDSAVYLCASSSLDSYEQYFGPGTRLTVT.

The chain links TRBV7-2 to TRBJ2-2; TRBD2 matches 13 bases. Looked up from germline, CDR1 is SGHTA and CDR2 is FQGNSA. The CDR3 is 18 residues long. V was clipped by 5 bases and J by 6 bases; unmatched bases: 12. DNA for the CDR3: TGTGCCAGCAGCCCCACAAGCCCGACTAGCGGGAGGTCCGGGGAGCTGTTTTTT. This codes for CASSPTSPTSGRSGELFF.

The chain couples TRBV5-4 to TRBJ2-3; TRBD2 aligns across 12 bases. Germline trimming cut 4 bases from V and 2 bases from J; bases unmatched to any gene: 5. The CDR3 spans 16 residues. Per germline, CDR1 SGHNT and CDR2 YYREEE (reference sequence). CDR3 nucleotides: TGTGCCAGCAGCCTCGGACTAGCGGGGATCACAGATACGCAGTATTTT. It codes for CASSLGLAGITDTQYF.

This rearrangement joins TRBV6-6 to TRBJ2-7, with 8 bases lining up with TRBD1. J gave up 4 bases and V 2 bases, and 4 bases lay outside the gene matches. Per germline, CDR1 MNHNY and CDR2 SVGAGI (reference sequence). This CDR3 is 14 amino acids long. The DNA of the CDR3 is TGTGCCAGCAGTTACAATCAGGGGGCGTACGAGCAGTACTTC. Translated, it gives CASSYNQGAYEQYF.

This clone has more than one count but fewer than ten. The chain combines TRBV27 with TRBJ1-5, with D possibly matching TRBD1 (5 bases). The CDR3 sequence is 16 residues long. Germline V lookup: CDR1 MNHEY, CDR2 SMNVEV (reference sequence). V lost 1 base and J lost 2, with 12 bases in between. The CDR3 coding sequence is TGTGCCAGCAGTTTATTCGGGGGAAAGGGCAATCAGCCCCAGCATTTT. Translating gives CASSLFGGKGNQPQHF.

This clone is a singleton in its sample. This chain uses TRBV6-1 with TRBJ2-7; TRBD2 aligns across 12 bases. Unmatched junction bases numbered 8, after V lost 8 bases and J lost 6 bases. The CDR3 is 14 residues long. Germline loops: CDR1 MNHNS, CDR2 SASEGT. In DNA, the CDR3 is TGTGCCAGCCATTGGACTAGCGGGATTGGCGAGCAGTACTTC. It specifies CASHWTSGIGEQYF.

The V and J genes are TRBV6-5 and TRBJ2-7, with D uncertain. CDR3 size: 14 residues. Between the trimmed V and J ends, which lost 0 bases and 9 bases, there was a span of 15 bases. Looked up from germline, CDR1 is MNHEY and CDR2 is SVGAGI. CDR3 nucleotide sequence: TGTGCCAGCAGTTACTCAACCTCGGCGCCTGGGCAGTACTTC. Protein sequence: CASSYSTSAPGQYF.

The chain couples TRBV4-1 to TRBJ2-7, with D possibly being TRBD1 (6 bases). The ends were cut back, 4 bases at V and 2 bases at J, with 9 bases in the middle. The germline V gene has CDR1 MGHRA and CDR2 YSYEKL. CDR3 length: 13 residues. The CDR3 is CASSPTGAYEQYF. CDR3 DNA: TGCGCCAGCAGCCCGACAGGAGCCTACGAGCAGTACTTC.

J is TRBJ2-7 and V is TRBV5-1; a possible D gene is TRBD1 (6 bases). The germline CDR1 and CDR2 sequences are SGHRS and YFSETQ. V was shortened by 0 bases and J by 5 bases, with 12 bases between the two germline ends. The CDR3 runs 14 residues. CDR3 region: CASSLAGAGDEQYF. CDR3 in DNA: TGCGCCAGCAGCTTGGCCGGGGCAGGGGACGAGCAGTACTTC.

As to this clone: Other DNA sequences of this sample code for an identical CDR3. This chain joins TRBV15 and TRBJ2-7; the match to TRBD1 covers 10 bases. Trimming cost V 3 bases and J 3 bases; bases outside gene matches: 2. Per the germline V gene, CDR1 is LNHNV and CDR2 is YYDKDF (reference sequence). This CDR3 has 14 amino acids. CDR3 region: CATSRDRGGYEQYF. CDR3 coding DNA: TGTGCCACCAGCAGGGACAGGGGGGGCTACGAGCAGTACTTC.

The CDR3 loop reads CASSSPAVAAFF. The CDR3 nucleotides are TGTGCCAGCAGCTCCCCGGCTGTTGCGGCTTTCTTT. The chain couples TRBV7-2 to TRBJ1-1; D unclear. V lost 4 bases to trimming and J lost 11 bases, with 14 bases between them. This CDR3 region has 12 residues. CDR1 and CDR2 (germline): SGHTA, FQGNSA.

The chain carries TRBV28 and TRBJ2-7; TRBD2 matches 10 bases. The V gene's germline CDR1 is MDHEN and CDR2 SYDVKM. CDR3 length equals 15 residues. J was trimmed by 6 bases and V by 5 bases; bases with no gene match: 10. CDR3 bases: TGTGCCAGCAGTCGGACTAGCGGTTTATCCCCCGAGCAGTACTTC. Its protein is CASSRTSGLSPEQYF. The variable domain in full, with the rest retrieved from reference TRBV28 and TRBJ2-7, is DVKVTQSSRYLVKRTGEKVFLECVQDMDHENMFWYRQDPGLGLRLIYFSYDVKMKEKGDIPEGYSVSREKKERFSLILESASTNQTSMYLCASSRTSGLSPEQYFGPGTRLTVT.

This rearrangement joins TRBV5-1 to TRBJ1-2, with D unclear. CDR1 and CDR2 (germline): SGHRS, YFSETQ. This CDR3 contains 14 residues. The V end lost 0 bases, the J end lost 3 bases, and 9 bases lay between the germline ends. The CDR3 nucleotides are TGCGCCAGCAGCTTGGATACCGGATACTATGGCTACACCTTC. Its protein product is CASSLDTGYYGYTF. Looking up the rest from reference TRBV5-1 and TRBJ1-2 gives the full variable domain: KAGVTQTPRYLIKTRGQQVTLSCSPISGHRSVSWYQQTPGQGLQFLFEYFSETQRNKGNFPGRFSGRQFSNSRSEMNVSTLELGDSALYLCASSLDTGYYGYTFGSGTRLTVV.

The CDR3 spells CASSLQGLGYGYTF. Here the CDR3 DNA reads TGTGCCAGCAGTTTACAGGGGCTGGGCTATGGCTACACCTTC. This chain connects TRBV28 to TRBJ1-2; weak D call: TRBD1 (6 bases). Trimming left V 2 bases short and J 4 bases short, with 11 bases between. The CDR3 is 14 amino acids. CDR1 and CDR2 from the germline V gene are MDHEN and SYDVKM.

This clone was detected only a few times. The chain's CDR3 is CASSLGQGRTQYF. The CDR3 DNA follows: TGTGCCAGCAGTTTGGGGCAGGGAAGGACCCAGTACTTC. The V call is TRBV28, the J call TRBJ2-5; tentative D call: TRBD1 (5 bases). The CDR3 is 13 residues long. The V gene lost 3 bases and the J gene lost 7 bases, with 12 bases spanning the gap. Germline CDR1 reads MDHEN; CDR2 reads SYDVKM.

J is TRBJ2-7 and V is TRBV28; TRBD1 or TRBD2 may be the D gene (5 bases each). The CDR3 loop spans 15 amino acids. V was cut by 6 bases and J by 4 bases, with 19 bases left in between. Germline V lookup: CDR1 MDHEN, CDR2 SYDVKM. The chain's CDR3 is CASRFTGTVPYEQYF. The CDR3 bases are TGTGCCAGCAGGTTCACCGGGACCGTTCCTTACGAGCAGTACTTC.

By sample share, this clone is medium-sized. The chain has TRBV9 and TRBJ2-7, with TRBD2 matching 8 bases. The CDR3 extends over 15 amino acids. Germline CDR1 reads SGDLS; CDR2 reads YYNGEE. Trimming removed 4 bases from V and 2 bases from J; junction bases left unmatched: 8. CDR3 bases: TGTGCCAGCAGCCGTGCCCCGGGACTAGCCTACGAGCAGTACTTC. It is translated as CASSRAPGLAYEQYF. The full variable domain, completed using reference TRBV9 and TRBJ2-7, is DSGVTQTPKHLITATGQRVTLRCSPRSGDLSVYWYQQSLDQGLQFLIQYYNGEERAKGNILERFSAQQFPDLHSELNLSSLELGDSALYFCASSRAPGLAYEQYFGPGTRLTVT.

This chain uses TRBV7-2 with TRBJ1-4; TRBD1 agrees at 7 bases. The ends lost 1 base at V and 3 bases at J; junction bases unmatched: 5. The CDR3 consists of 16 residues. Per germline, CDR1 SGHTA and CDR2 FQGNSA. CDR3 coding DNA: TGTGCCAGCAGCTTAGGAGACAGGGTAGCTAATGAAAAACTGTTTTTT. Translation gives CASSLGDRVANEKLFF.

This clone was detected only once. The chain joins TRBV7-9 to TRBJ1-3; 9 bases fit TRBD1. CDR1 and CDR2 (germline): SEHNR, FQNEAQ (reference sequence). The CDR3 loop spans 15 amino acids. J lost 3 bases, V lost 6 bases, and 6 bases had no gene match. CDR3 region: CASSSGQGFGNTIYF. The CDR3, as DNA: TGTGCCAGCAGTTCCGGACAGGGGTTTGGAAACACCATATATTTT.

This chain connects TRBV19 to TRBJ2-1, with TRBD2 matching over 8 bases. Germline CDR1 is LNHDA and CDR2 is SQIVND (reference sequence). J gave up 8 bases and V 5 bases, and 23 bases lay outside the gene matches. The CDR3 contains 19 residues. The CDR3 here is CASSPRGGTYLDWRDEQFF. CDR3 bases: TGTGCCAGTAGTCCCCGGGGGGGAACCTACTTGGATTGGAGGGATGAGCAGTTCTTC.

J is TRBJ1-2 and V is TRBV27; perhaps TRBD1 as D (5 bases). The CDR3 has 14 amino acids. V lost 3 bases to trimming and J lost 4 bases, with 12 bases between them. Germline lookup yields CDR1 MNHEY and CDR2 SMNVEV (reference sequence). The CDR3 region is CASSFIPGSYGYTF. For the CDR3, the DNA is TGTGCCAGCAGTTTTATTCCAGGGAGCTATGGCTACACCTTC.

The rearrangement uses TRBV5-4 and TRBJ2-1, with TRBD2 matching over 7 bases. The length of the CDR3 is 17 residues. CDR1 and CDR2 (germline): SGHNT, YYREEE (reference sequence). The J segment lost 9 bases and the V segment lost 7 bases, leaving 22 bases of the junction unmatched. CDR3 nucleotides: TGTGCCAGCGGTTTGGCGCCCGGGGGGAGGGCCTCACGTGAGCAGTTCTTC. The encoded protein is CASGLAPGGRASREQFF.

The chain uses TRBV19 and TRBJ1-5, with TRBD1 matching 9 bases. The CDR3 sequence is 16 residues long. The germline CDR1 and CDR2 sequences are LNHDA and SQIVND (reference sequence). The J segment lost 4 bases and the V segment lost 8 bases, leaving 12 bases of the junction unmatched. The CDR3 here is CASLLKGQGLNQPQHF. For the CDR3, the DNA is TGTGCCAGTCTTCTTAAGGGACAGGGACTTAATCAGCCCCAGCATTTT.

The rearrangement links TRBV19 to TRBJ1-2; possibly TRBD1 for D (6 bases). Germline CDR1 LNHDA, CDR2 SQIVND (reference sequence). Between the trimmed V and J ends, which lost 5 bases and 10 bases, there was a span of 11 bases. The CDR3 is 11 amino acids. The chain's CDR3 is CASSWDIDYTF. Here the CDR3 DNA reads TGTGCCAGTAGTTGGGACATTGACTACACCTTC. Looking up the rest from reference TRBV19 and TRBJ1-2 gives the full variable domain: DGGITQSPKYLFRKEGQNVTLSCEQNLNHDAMYWYRQDPGQGLRLIYYSQIVNDFQKGDIAEGYSVSREKKESFPLTVTSAQKNPTAFYLCASSWDIDYTFGSGTRLTVV.

This chain connects TRBV28 to TRBJ1-4, with D possibly matching TRBD1 (6 bases). V was cut by 5 bases and J by 8 bases, with 18 bases left in between. This CDR3 has 15 amino acids. CDR1 is MDHEN and CDR2 is SYDVKM in the germline V gene. CDR3 region: CASSPSTGSGEKLFF. CDR3 coding DNA: TGTGCCAGCAGTCCGAGTACAGGGTCAGGAGAAAAACTGTTTTTT.

This chain joins TRBV18 and TRBJ2-1; D remains unclear. The germline gives CDR1 KGHSH, CDR2 LQKENI. The CDR3 extends over 16 amino acids. V lost 6 bases and J 1 base, leaving 16 bases between the germline ends. Here the CDR3 DNA reads TGTGCCAGCTCCCGAAATGCCGATCAGTCCTACAATGAGCAGTTCTTC. Protein: CASSRNADQSYNEQFF.

The chain couples TRBV5-4 to TRBJ2-3, with no clear D. From germline, CDR1 is SGHNT and CDR2 YYREEE (reference sequence). The CDR3 length is 14 residues. V was clipped by 0 bases and J by 2 bases, with 7 bases between them. CDR3 bases: TGTGCCAGCAGCTTGGGGCTAGACACAGATACGCAGTATTTT. Its translation: CASSLGLDTDTQYF.

This clone was detected only once. At one end, the junction sequence differs from germline, possibly due to a read error. The chain combines TRBV6-7 with TRBJ1-2; no firm D call. TRBV6-7 is an open reading frame, and its role is uncertain. CDR3 size: 13 residues. The CDR3 nucleotides read TGCGCCGCGGGAGGGCAGGAGGCCTATGGCTACACCTTC. Encoded protein: CAAGGQEAYGYTF.

This sequence joins TRBV6-5 and TRBJ1-1; TRBD1 matches at 8 bases. With V trimmed by 6 bases and J by 5 bases, 11 bases remained unmatched. Per germline, CDR1 MNHEY and CDR2 SVGAGI. The CDR3 length is 15 residues. CDR3 region: CASRPNRGVATEAFF. The CDR3 nucleotides read TGTGCCAGCAGGCCTAACAGGGGGGTGGCGACTGAAGCTTTCTTT.